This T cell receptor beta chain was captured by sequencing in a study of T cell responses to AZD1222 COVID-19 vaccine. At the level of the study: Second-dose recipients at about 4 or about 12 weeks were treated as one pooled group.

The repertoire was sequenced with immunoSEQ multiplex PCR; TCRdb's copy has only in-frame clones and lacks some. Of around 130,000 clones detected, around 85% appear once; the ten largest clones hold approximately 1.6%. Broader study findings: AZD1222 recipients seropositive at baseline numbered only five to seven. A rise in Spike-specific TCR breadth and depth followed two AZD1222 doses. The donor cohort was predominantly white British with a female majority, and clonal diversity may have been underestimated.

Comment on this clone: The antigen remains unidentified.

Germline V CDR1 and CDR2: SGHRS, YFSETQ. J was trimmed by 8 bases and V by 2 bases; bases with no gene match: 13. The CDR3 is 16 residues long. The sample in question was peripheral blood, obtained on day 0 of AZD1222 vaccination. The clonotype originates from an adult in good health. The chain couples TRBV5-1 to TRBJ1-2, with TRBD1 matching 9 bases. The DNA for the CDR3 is TGCGCCAGCAGCTTAACAGGGGGCGGGCTTGGACAAGGCTACACCTTC. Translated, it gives CASSLTGGGLGQGYTF.